These T cell receptor beta chains were read from a single sample in a study of pediatric ulcerative colitis. Sequencing was performed with immunoSEQ multiplex PCR; in TCRdb, only in-frame clones are kept and a portion is missing. This table holds more than 45,000 clones, 75% to 90% found once. The sample consisted of blood. The receptors originated from a boy aged 10-17 years who was a control in a study of pediatric ulcerative colitis. CDR3s include the opening cysteine and the closing phenylalanine or tryptophan. The D gene is left open where the match is weak. Rows give clone size only sometimes, using once, few, many, or a class for an expanded clone.

V	D	size	J	CDR3	DNA
TRBV4-1	-	few	TRBJ2-2	CASSLAWLLNTGELFF	TGCGCCAGCAGCCTAGCCTGGTTACTCAACACCGGGGAGCTGTTTTTT
TRBV7-9	TRBD1	-	TRBJ1-2	CASSQRDRDYGYTF	TGTGCCAGCAGCCAAAGGGACAGGGACTATGGCTACACCTTC
TRBV7-2	TRBD1	-	TRBJ2-1	CASSSRPGQGRDWGDEQFF	TGTGCCAGCAGCTCACGACCGGGACAGGGTAGGGACTGGGGAGATGAGCAGTTCTTC
TRBV18	-	-	TRBJ2-7	CASSPSSGGGSYEQYF	TGTGCCAGCTCACCAAGCTCTGGGGGAGGCTCCTACGAGCAGTACTTC
TRBV6-5	-	-	TRBJ2-1	CATTFWRGRNEQFF	TGTGCCACCACCTTCTGGAGAGGGAGGAATGAGCAGTTCTTC
TRBV2	-	once	TRBJ2-3	CASSDSAGLTDTQYF	TGTGCCAGCAGTGACTCAGCGGGTCTCACAGATACGCAGTATTTT
TRBV10-3	-	-	TRBJ2-2	CAISAQGYTGELFF	TGTGCCATCAGTGCACAGGGTTACACCGGGGAGCTGTTTTTT
TRBV18	TRBD1	-	TRBJ1-4	CASSPGQGGEKLFF	TGTGCCAGCTCACCGGGACAGGGGGGTGAAAAACTGTTTTTT
TRBV2	-	-	TRBJ1-3	CASSDEETWPGNTIYF	TGTGCCAGCAGTGATGAGGAGACTTGGCCTGGAAACACCATATATTTT
TRBV11-2	TRBD1	-	TRBJ1-1	CASSQGQGNTEAFF	TGTGCCAGCAGTCAAGGACAGGGGAACACTGAAGCTTTCTTT
TRBV7-2	-	-	TRBJ2-7	CASSLVAVNEQYF	TGTGCCAGCAGCTTAGTAGCAGTCAACGAGCAGTACTTC
TRBV7-2	TRBD1	once	TRBJ1-1	CASSLVASGGTEAFF	TGTGCCAGCAGCTTAGTTGCCTCAGGGGGAACTGAAGCTTTCTTT
TRBV18	-	few	TRBJ1-2	CASSPGEGYTF	TGTGCCAGCTCACCAGGGGAGGGCTACACCTTC
TRBV7-2	TRBD1	-	TRBJ2-3	CASSMPPGQGPSDTQYF	TGTGCCAGCAGCATGCCCCCGGGACAGGGGCCCTCAGATACGCAGTATTTT
TRBV6-1	-	-	TRBJ2-2	CASSEAWWKVTSGELFF	TGTGCCAGCAGTGAAGCCTGGTGGAAGGTTACCTCCGGGGAGCTGTTTTTT
TRBV12-5	TRBD2	-	TRBJ2-2	CASGLPLLRGARNTGELFF	TGTGCTAGTGGTTTGCCACTATTGCGGGGGGCTCGTAACACCGGGGAGCTGTTTTTT
TRBV19	-	-	TRBJ2-1	CASTDYRLNEQFF	TGTGCCAGTACGGACTACCGATTGAATGAGCAGTTCTTC
TRBV30	-	-	TRBJ1-4	CAWSDSRGFRTPNEKLFF	TGTGCCTGGAGCGACAGCAGGGGATTTCGGACCCCCAATGAAAAACTGTTTTTT
TRBV6-6	-	-	TRBJ2-7	CASKGSRLDYEQYF	TGTGCCAGCAAGGGTTCGCGGCTAGACTACGAGCAGTACTTC
TRBV25-1	TRBD1	-	TRBJ2-7	CASSGGQETDEQYF	TGTGCCAGCAGTGGGGGACAGGAGACGGACGAGCAGTACTTC
TRBV4-1	TRBD2	-	TRBJ2-3	CASSQRTSGFTGTDTQYF	TGCGCCAGCAGCCAGAGGACTAGCGGGTTCACCGGGACAGATACGCAGTATTTT
TRBV7-3	TRBD2	-	TRBJ2-7	CASSIGGAVKEQYF	TGTGCCAGCAGTATCGGGGGGGCCGTAAAGGAGCAGTACTTC
TRBV28	-	once	TRBJ1-2	CASRLTGGYGYTF	TGTGCCAGCAGGTTGACGGGGGGCTATGGCTACACCTTC
TRBV28	TRBD1	-	TRBJ2-3	CASSLQGASRAQYF	TGTGCCAGCAGTTTACAGGGGGCCTCCCGAGCGCAGTATTTT
TRBV28	TRBD1	-	TRBJ1-2	CASSVQGDNGYTF	TGTGCCAGCAGTGTCCAGGGGGATAATGGCTACACCTTC
TRBV7-3	-	-	TRBJ2-1	CASSLWPDNEQFF	TGTGCCAGCAGCTTATGGCCAGACAATGAGCAGTTCTTC
TRBV27	TRBD2	-	TRBJ2-1	CASSTTSGRMNEQFF	TGTGCCAGCAGTACCACTAGCGGGAGGATGAATGAGCAGTTCTTC
TRBV18	TRBD1	-	TRBJ2-2	CASSHSSQGKGGELFF	TGTGCCAGCTCACACTCCTCACAGGGGAAAGGCGGGGAGCTGTTTTTT
TRBV9	-	-	TRBJ2-1	CASSSVERPTPSYNEQFF	TGTGCCAGCAGCTCTGTTGAGCGACCCACCCCTTCCTACAATGAGCAGTTCTTC
TRBV13	-	-	TRBJ1-1	CASSLGFRQITEAFF	TGTGCCAGCAGCTTAGGCTTTAGACAGATCACTGAAGCTTTCTTT
TRBV28	-	-	TRBJ1-4	CASSSGDNKRKLFF	TGTGCCAGCAGTTCGGGGGACAATAAACGGAAACTGTTTTTT
TRBV5-1	TRBD2	-	TRBJ2-7	CASSLDPSGAYEQYF	TGCGCCAGCAGCTTGGACCCTAGCGGGGCCTACGAGCAGTACTTC
TRBV2	-	-	TRBJ2-3	CASSEQRADTQYF	TGTGCCAGCAGTGAACAGAGGGCTGATACGCAGTATTTT
TRBV19	-	-	TRBJ1-1	CASRQRGENTEAFF	TGTGCCAGTAGACAAAGAGGAGAGAACACTGAAGCTTTCTTT
TRBV6-4	-	few	TRBJ2-1	CATSSAESNEQFF	TGTGCCACCAGTTCGGCCGAGAGCAATGAGCAGTTCTTC
TRBV28	TRBD1	-	TRBJ1-3	CASSLPRGQGVSGNTIYF	TGTGCCAGCAGTTTACCCCGAGGACAGGGAGTTTCGGGAAACACCATATATTTT
TRBV18	-	-	TRBJ2-6	CASSPMTSSAGANVLTF	TGTGCCAGCTCACCAATGACTTCTTCTGCTGGGGCCAACGTCCTGACTTTC
TRBV28	-	-	TRBJ1-5	CASSSRQPQHF	TGTGCCAGCAGTTCAAGACAGCCCCAGCATTTT
TRBV19	-	-	TRBJ1-5	CASSIVSGSNQPQHF	TGTGCCAGTAGTATAGTATCCGGAAGCAATCAGCCCCAGCATTTT
TRBV18	-	-	TRBJ1-1	CASSIGTNTEAFF	TGTGCCAGCTCAATAGGGACGAACACTGAAGCTTTCTTT